Following are 6 T cell receptor beta chains from one sample sequenced in a study of T cells in Graves' hyperthyroidism and ophthalmopathy. From RNA transcripts, TCR beta CDR3 regions were amplified. First-round RT-PCR targeting the TCR CDR3 was performed with the HTBI primer set. TCRdb re-analysed the multiplex PCR reads in MiXCR, keeping a single row per CDR3 protein. The data show roughly 570,000 distinct CDR3 sequences, with roughly 50% seen just once and about 8.3% held by the top ten. The specimen was peripheral blood or thyroid tissue (not recorded which). Source of these receptors: a woman aged 18-29 years with Graves' hyperthyroidism.

This clonotype was found a few times. The rearrangement links TRBV20-1 to TRBJ2-1, with a possible D match to TRBD1 (6 bases). The germline V and J ends were trimmed by 7 bases and 3 bases, with 16 bases remaining between them. The length of the CDR3 is 14 residues. Germline V gene lookup returns CDR1 DFQATT and CDR2 SNEGSKA (reference sequence). The CDR3 region has the DNA TGCAGTGTACCCACCGGGACAAACTACAATGAGCAGTTCTTC. Translation gives CSVPTGTNYNEQFF.

At least ten counts were recorded for this clonotype. V and J are TRBV5-8 and TRBJ2-7; perhaps TRBD1 as D (5 bases). Germline-derived CDR1 and CDR2 are SGHTS and YDEGEE. V dropped 4 bases and J dropped 3 bases, with 14 bases sitting between them. There are 14 residues in the CDR3. CDR3 sequence (DNA): TGTGCCAGCAGCCCAGACAGTCCCCACTACGAGCAGTACTTC. This encodes CASSPDSPHYEQYF.

The genes are TRBV10-3 and TRBJ2-7; TRBD2 agrees at 11 bases. The V gene's germline CDR1 is ENHRY and CDR2 SYGVKD. The CDR3 contains 17 residues. J lost 4 bases, V lost 6 bases, and 14 bases had no gene match. The CDR3 DNA sequence: TGTGCCATCAGCCCGACTAGCGGGACAGACCCCCCTTACGAGCAGTACTTC. It codes for CAISPTSGTDPPYEQYF.

The genes are TRBV9 and TRBJ2-3; 9 nucleotides line up with TRBD2. Losses at the gene ends were 4 bases for V and 2 bases for J; bases not matched to a gene: 8. This CDR3 has 16 residues. The germline V gene encodes CDR1 SGDLS and CDR2 YYNGEE. CDR3 protein: CASSPQGLANTDTQYF. CDR3 DNA sequence: TGTGCCAGCAGCCCCCAAGGACTAGCGAACACAGATACGCAGTATTTT. The complete variable domain, with remaining parts taken from reference TRBV9 and TRBJ2-3, reads DSGVTQTPKHLITATGQRVTLRCSPRSGDLSVYWYQQSLDQGLQFLIQYYNGEERAKGNILERFSAQQFPDLHSELNLSSLELGDSALYFCASSPQGLANTDTQYFGPGTRLTVL.

This clonotype was counted at least ten times. CDR3 in amino acids: CASRGQGEAGELFF. The CDR3 nucleotides read TGTGCCAGTAGGGGACAGGGAGAAGCCGGGGAGCTGTTTTTT. The chain has TRBV19 and TRBJ2-2; 9 bases fit TRBD1. The V segment lost 6 bases and the J segment 6 bases; nucleotides outside the gene matches: 5. The CDR3 length is 14 residues. Germline assignment: CDR1 LNHDA and CDR2 SQIVND (reference sequence).

In its sample, this clonotype was seen many times. The chain combines TRBV27 with TRBJ2-7, with unresolved D. The CDR3 length is 15 residues. Germline loops: CDR1 MNHEY, CDR2 SMNVEV (reference sequence). The V end lost 4 bases, the J end lost 5 bases, and 18 bases lay between the germline ends. The CDR3 nucleotides are TGTGCCAGCAGTTCCCGACTCTCAGCTCCTAACGAGCAGTACTTC. Residues: CASSSRLSAPNEQYF.